Shown below are 3 T cell receptor beta chains from a single sample sequenced in a study of T cell responses to AZD1222 COVID-19 vaccine. Libraries were prepared by immunoSEQ multiplex PCR; TCRdb keeps only in-frame clonotypes and omits some of them. This table holds over 150,000 clones, about nine tenths found once. The sequencing used peripheral blood, collected on day 0 of AZD1222 vaccination. These receptors were taken from an adult in good health.

This clone was seen a few times. This chain links TRBV7-9 with TRBJ2-7, with 10 bases that match TRBD2. Per germline, CDR1 SEHNR and CDR2 FQNEAQ (reference sequence). The V gene end was trimmed by 2 bases and the J gene end by 4 bases; junction bases not matched to a gene: 8. The CDR3 covers 16 residues. CDR3 bases: TGTGCCAGCAGCTTAAAACTAGCGGGAACAGAATACGAGCAGTACTTC. Translating gives CASSLKLAGTEYEQYF. The full variable domain, rest sourced from reference TRBV7-9 and TRBJ2-7, is DTGVSQNPRHKITKRGQNVTFRCDPISEHNRLYWYRQTLGQGPEFLTYFQNEAQLEKSRLLSDRFSAERPKGSFSTLEIQRTEQGDSAMYLCASSLKLAGTEYEQYFGPGTRLTVT.

The table lists this clone with a count of one. This chain connects TRBV6-2 or TRBV6-3 to TRBJ1-5; D is undetermined. Looked up from germline, CDR1 is MNHEY and CDR2 is SVGEGT. The CDR3 is 12 residues long. Trimming shortened V by 5 bases and J by 6 bases, and 8 bases separated the two germline ends. CDR3 coding DNA: TGTGCCAGCAGTCACCTGGGTCAGCCCCAGCATTTT. It specifies CASSHLGQPQHF.

The CDR3 nucleotides are TGTGCCAGTAGTACCCAGCAATGGGGGGGAAGGTCCCTCTACAATGAGCAGTTCTTC. Translated, it gives CASSTQQWGGRSLYNEQFF. V usage is TRBV19 and J usage is TRBJ2-1; 7 bases are shared with TRBD2. Looked up from germline, CDR1 is LNHDA and CDR2 is SQIVND (reference sequence). J was trimmed by 3 bases and V by 4 bases; bases with no gene match: 18. The CDR3 has 19 amino acids.